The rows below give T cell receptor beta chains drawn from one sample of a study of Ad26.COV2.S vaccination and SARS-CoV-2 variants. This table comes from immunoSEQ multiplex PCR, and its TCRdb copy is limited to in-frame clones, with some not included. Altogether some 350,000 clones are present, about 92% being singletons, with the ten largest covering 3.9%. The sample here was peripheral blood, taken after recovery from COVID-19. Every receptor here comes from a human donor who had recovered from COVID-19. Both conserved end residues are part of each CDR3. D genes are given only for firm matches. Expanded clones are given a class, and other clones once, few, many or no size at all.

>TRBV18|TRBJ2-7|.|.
TGTGCCAGCTCACCAGGGATGATCTACGAGCAGTACTTC
CASSPGMIYEQYF
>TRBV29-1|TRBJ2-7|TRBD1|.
TGCAGCGTATCCCTCGGGACAGGGAGAGAGCAGTACTTC
CSVSLGTGREQYF
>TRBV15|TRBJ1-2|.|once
TGTGCCACCAGGAGAGGGGGTTCCAACTATGGCTACACCTTC
CATRRGGSNYGYTF
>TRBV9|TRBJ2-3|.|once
TGTGCCAGCAGCGACCCCCCGGACGATACGCAGTATTTT
CASSDPPDDTQYF
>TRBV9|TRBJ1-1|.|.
TGTGCCAGCAGCCATGGACAAAAAGGAATGAACACTGAAGCTTTCTTT
CASSHGQKGMNTEAFF
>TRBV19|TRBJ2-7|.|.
TGTGCCAGTAGTACCGACGCCGGCTTCTACGAGCAGTACTTC
CASSTDAGFYEQYF
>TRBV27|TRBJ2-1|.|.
TGTGCCAGCAGTTTATCCCGGGGGAATGAGCAGTTCTTC
CASSLSRGNEQFF
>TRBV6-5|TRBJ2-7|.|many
TGTGCCAGCAGGATCGGGACGGGGTCTGGGGAGCAGTACTTC
CASRIGTGSGEQYF
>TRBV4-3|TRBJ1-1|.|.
TGCGCCAGCAGCCAAGACGGGGAGAACACTGAAGCTTTCTTT
CASSQDGENTEAFF
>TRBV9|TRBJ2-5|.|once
TGTGCCAGCAGCTCAGATAAGGGTAAACAAGAGACCCAGTACTTC
CASSSDKGKQETQYF
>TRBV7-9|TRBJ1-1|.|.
TGTGCCAGCAGCACCATAACGCCCAACACTGAAGCTTTCTTT
CASSTITPNTEAFF
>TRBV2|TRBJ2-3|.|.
TGTGCCAGCAGGGGTACAGATACGCAGTATTTT
CASRGTDTQYF
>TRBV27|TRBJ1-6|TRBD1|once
TGTGCCAGCAGTCCAGGGACAGGTGTCAGCTCCTATAATTCACCCCTCCACTTT
CASSPGTGVSSYNSPLHF
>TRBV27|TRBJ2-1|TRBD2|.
TGTGCCAGCAGTTTACTGGCGGGGGGGCTGGATGAGCAGTTCTTC
CASSLLAGGLDEQFF
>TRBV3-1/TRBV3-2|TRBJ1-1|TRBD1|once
TGTGCCAGCAGCCACTCAGGGACAGGGGTGTGGACTGAAGCTTTCTTT
CASSHSGTGVWTEAFF
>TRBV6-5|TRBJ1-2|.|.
TGTGCCAGCAGCCAAGACGAGAACTATGGCTACACCTTC
CASSQDENYGYTF
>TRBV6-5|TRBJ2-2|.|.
TGTGCCAGCAAGCGAGAGGTAGGGGAACACCGGGAGCTGTTTTTT
CASKREVGEHRELFF
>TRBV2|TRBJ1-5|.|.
TGTGCCAGCAGTACTGGGGGCGCATTTCAGCCCCAGCATTTT
CASSTGGAFQPQHF
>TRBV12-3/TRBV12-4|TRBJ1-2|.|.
TGTGCCAGCAGTTCCTCGGGGTATGGCTACACCTTC
CASSSSGYGYTF
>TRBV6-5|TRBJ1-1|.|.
TGTGCCAGCAAGGCGACGCTTCTGACTGAAGCTTTCTTT
CASKATLLTEAFF
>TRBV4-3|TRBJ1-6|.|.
TGCGCCAGCAGCCAAGACGCCTTTCCTGGTGTGTCCCTCCACTTT
CASSQDAFPGVSLHF
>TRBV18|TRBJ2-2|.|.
TGTGCCAGCTCACCACGACCGGAGAACACCGGGGAGCTGTTTTTT
CASSPRPENTGELFF
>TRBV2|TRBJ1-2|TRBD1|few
TGTGCCAGCAGTGGGGACAGTGATGGCTACACCTTC
CASSGDSDGYTF
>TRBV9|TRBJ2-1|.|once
TGTGCCAGCAGCGCTAGACAGGGACTTGGCAATGAGCAGTTCTTC
CASSARQGLGNEQFF
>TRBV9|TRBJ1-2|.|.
TGTGCCAGCAGCGTAGCTACGGGGGGGAGCTATGGCTACACCTTC
CASSVATGGSYGYTF
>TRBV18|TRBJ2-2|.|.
TGTGCCAGCTCACCAGAGGGTACCGGGGAGCTGTTTTTT
CASSPEGTGELFF
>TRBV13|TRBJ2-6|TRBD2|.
TGTGCCAGCAGCCCTAGCGGCTCGACTGGGGCCAACGTCCTGACTTTC
CASSPSGSTGANVLTF
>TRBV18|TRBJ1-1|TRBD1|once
TGTGCCAGCTCACCATGGCAGGGGGCTAGTTTGTACACTGAAGCTTTCTTT
CASSPWQGASLYTEAFF
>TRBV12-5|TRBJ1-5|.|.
TGTGCTAGTGGTTTGGTCTTTGACAGGAGCTATCAGCCCCAGCATTTT
CASGLVFDRSYQPQHF
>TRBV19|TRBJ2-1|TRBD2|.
TGTGCCAGTAGTATCGGACTAGCGGGGCCTAGACGCGATGAGCAGTTCTTC
CASSIGLAGPRRDEQFF
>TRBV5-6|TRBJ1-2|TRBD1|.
TGTGCCAGCAGCGACAGGGTGAACTATGGCTACACCTTC
CASSDRVNYGYTF
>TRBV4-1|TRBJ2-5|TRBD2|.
TGCGCCAGCAGTCCCCCTGTCGGAGCGGGGGGACCCCAAGAGACCCAGTACTTC
CASSPPVGAGGPQETQYF
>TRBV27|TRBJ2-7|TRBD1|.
TGTGCCACCGGAGGGACAGGCCTGCACGAGCAGTACTTC
CATGGTGLHEQYF
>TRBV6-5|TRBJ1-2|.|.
TGTGCCAGCAGGACACCGGGATCCTATGGCTACACCTTC
CASRTPGSYGYTF
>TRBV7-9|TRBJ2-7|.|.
TGTGCCAGCAGCTTGGATAAGGGGCGCATCTACGAGCAGTACTTC
CASSLDKGRIYEQYF
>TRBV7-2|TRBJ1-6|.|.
TGTGCCAGCAGAAGGGCCGGGCAGGGTTCACCCCTCCACTTT
CASRRAGQGSPLHF
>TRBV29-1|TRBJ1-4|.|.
TGCAGCGTCGGGGCGTCGGGGTCAACTAATGAAAAACTGTTTTTT
CSVGASGSTNEKLFF
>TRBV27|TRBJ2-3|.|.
TGTGCCAGCAGCCCTAGCACAGATACGCAGTATTTT
CASSPSTDTQYF
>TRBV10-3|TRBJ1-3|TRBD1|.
TGTGCCATCAGTCGAGAGACAGGGGGCACTGGAAACACCATATATTTT
CAISRETGGTGNTIYF
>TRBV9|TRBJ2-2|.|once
TGTGCCAGCAGCGTAGCAGGGGAGGGGCTGAACACCGGGGAGCTGTTTTTT
CASSVAGEGLNTGELFF
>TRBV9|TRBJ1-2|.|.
TGTGCCAGCAGTACAGGAGCTAACTATGGCTACACCTTC
CASSTGANYGYTF
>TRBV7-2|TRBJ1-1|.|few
TGTGCCAGCAGCTTAGTCCAGAGAGGGAACACTGAAGCTTTCTTT
CASSLVQRGNTEAFF
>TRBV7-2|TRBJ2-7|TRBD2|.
TGTGCCAGCAGCTTTGCTGGGGGGGACTTCTACGAGCAGTACTTC
CASSFAGGDFYEQYF
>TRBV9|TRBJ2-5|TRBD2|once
TGTGCCAGCAGTTTCTCGGGAGGCAGTCTAGAGACCCAGTACTTC
CASSFSGGSLETQYF
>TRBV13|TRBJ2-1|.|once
TGTGCCAGCAGCCCCACGCCGGGACATCCGTTCTTC
CASSPTPGHPFF